This T cell receptor (beta chain) appears in the sequencing data of a study of CD8 T cells in ankylosing spondylitis. This clonotype was observed at least ten times. Its antigen is not identified. Libraries for TCR beta were made by quantitative 5'-RACE with molecular barcodes. In TCRdb, the 5' RACE reads were re-called with MiXCR into one record per CDR3 protein. The sample consists of around 120,000 distinct CDR3 sequences, about a tenth of them appearing once. The study's findings and limits: According to the report, clones linked to the disease were significantly enriched in matched synovial fluid samples taken from ankylosing spondylitis patients.

CDR3 size: 15 residues. With V trimmed by 2 bases and J by 2 bases, 3 bases remained unmatched. CDR1 is MNHEY and CDR2 is SVGEGT in the germline V gene. Sample: blood, either unsorted or a sorted T cell fraction (not recorded which). The chain employs TRBV6-2 or TRBV6-3 and TRBJ2-7, with 10 bases that match TRBD1. This receptor was taken from a male donor with ankylosing spondylitis or in good health (not recorded which). The CDR3 DNA follows: TGTGCCAGCAGTTACCTCGGGACAGGGGCCTACGAGCAGTACTTC. This translates into CASSYLGTGAYEQYF.